This TCR beta chain came from a study of beta chain features in type 1 diabetes. The overall study: There were around 110 million sorted cells examined across all samples. Broader study findings: Sequencing of cDNA might inflate the share of cells that strongly express TCR.

This clone was counted between two and nine times. Its antigen is currently unknown. A junction end diverges from the germline sequence, so it may reflect a read error. What was sequenced were expressed TCRB transcripts, since all of the isolated RNA had been reverse transcribed. Profiled with immunoSEQ multiplex PCR; TCRdb holds only in-frame clones, not every one. This sample has some 150,000 clones; roughly 9.7% occur once, and the top ten carry 0.55% to 0.75%. The authors took one heparinised blood draw, averaging about 110 mL, from each donor. It was via CD45RO/CCR7/CD25/CD127/CD95/CD27 that CD4+ naive, central memory, regulatory and stem cell-like memory cells were sorted. The CDR3 has 12 residues. Germline values: CDR1 MDHEN, CDR2 SYDVKM.

The sample consisted of central memory CD4+ T cells from blood. The sequence was obtained from a woman between 35 and 50 years old in good health. V gene TRBV28 combines with J gene TRBJ2-7, with a tentative D call TRBD1 (6 bases). The DNA for the CDR3 is TGTGCCAGCAGTTCCACAGGGATAAGTCTTAACTTC. Amino acid sequence: CASSSTGISLNF.